The 14 T cell receptor beta chains reported below all come from one sample, sequenced in a study of cytomegalovirus exposure and HLA in healthy donors (dated by TCRdb to 2016 to 2017). The method behind the library was the immunoSEQ multiplex PCR assay. A mixture of 60 forward primers for TCR Vbeta segments and 13 reverse primers for TCR Jbeta segments was used in the multiplex PCR. Here the immuneACCESS table is served through TCRdb, limited to in-frame sequences with V and J called. Missing clones are a known gap in these copies; in checked studies unresolved V genes cover under half, and the rest lacks a known reason. The sample table shows about 55,000 clones, and around three fifths are seen once. The ten largest clones capture 12% of the sample. Sequenced input: PBMCs. Receptors originate from a human donor in good health.

This chain connects TRBV5-1 to TRBJ1-4; maybe TRBD1 (5 bases). The CDR3 loop spans 14 amino acids. V was pared by 0 bases and J by 10 bases, with 13 bases between. Germline CDR1 and CDR2: SGHRS and YFSETQ. DNA for the CDR3: TGCGCCAGCAGCTTGGTTCAGGGTGTAGGAAAACTGTTTTTT. Translating it yields CASSLVQGVGKLFF.

This clone was seen a few times. The chain combines TRBV10-3 with TRBJ2-7; D is possibly TRBD2 (5 bases). Trimming cost V 3 bases and J 1 base, with 7 bases left between them. The CDR3 runs 13 residues. CDR1 ENHRY and CDR2 SYGVKD come from the germline V gene. CDR3 sequence: CAISESGSYEQYF. Written as DNA, the CDR3 is TGTGCCATCAGTGAATCGGGGTCCTACGAGCAGTACTTC.

This clone appeared a single time. The J gene is TRBJ2-7, the V gene TRBV18; D gene ambiguous. The CDR3 totals 14 residues. V gave up 0 bases and J gave up 1 base, with 7 bases separating them. Germline V gene data show CDR1 as KGHSH and CDR2 as LQKENI. DNA for the CDR3: TGTGCCAGCTCACCACCAGCCCTATCCTACGAGCAGTACTTC. Encoded protein: CASSPPALSYEQYF.

This clone was found once. The gene calls are TRBV7-9 and TRBJ1-2; tentative D call: TRBD1 (6 bases). Germline assignment: CDR1 SEHNR and CDR2 FQNEAQ (reference sequence). The germline V and J ends were trimmed by 7 bases and 1 base, with 10 bases remaining between them. The length of the CDR3 is 13 residues. The DNA of the CDR3 is TGTGCCAGCACCCCACAGGGTAACTATGGCTACACCTTC. Translating gives CASTPQGNYGYTF.

The chain uses TRBV7-3 and TRBJ1-3; no firm D call. The germline V and J ends were trimmed by 3 bases and 4 bases, with 7 bases remaining between them. The CDR3 is 13 amino acids. In germline, CDR1 is SGHTA, CDR2 FQGTGA. The CDR3, as DNA: TGTGCCAGCAGCTTTCTACCGGGAAACACCATATATTTT. This sequence encodes CASSFLPGNTIYF.

The chain links TRBV19 to TRBJ1-4, with no clear D. The CDR3 has 16 amino acids. V was pared by 2 bases and J by 0 bases, with 10 bases between. In germline, CDR1 is LNHDA, CDR2 SQIVND (reference sequence). The CDR3, as DNA: TGTGCCAGTAGTATAATGTATCCCCCAACTAATGAAAAACTGTTTTTT. Its translation is CASSIMYPPTNEKLFF.

This clone was counted only a few times. The rearrangement uses TRBV7-2 and TRBJ2-3; 11 positions agree with TRBD2. The CDR3 is 17 residues long. Germline V gene sequence: CDR1 SGHTA, CDR2 FQGNSA. V lost 3 bases, J lost 4 bases, and 9 bases stayed unmatched. The CDR3 nucleotides are TGTGCCAGCAGCTTCCTTAGCGGGGGGGGCCGATCAGATACGCAGTATTTT. It translates to CASSFLSGGGRSDTQYF.

This clone showed up just a few times. The rearrangement uses TRBV5-4 and TRBJ1-2; D is possibly TRBD1 (6 bases). The V and J ends lost 5 bases and 1 base respectively, with 12 bases between them. The CDR3 contains 14 residues. CDR1 is SGHNT and CDR2 is YYREEE in the germline V gene (reference sequence). CDR3 loop: CASRDRNNNYGYTF. In nucleotides, the CDR3 is TGTGCCAGCAGAGACAGGAATAATAACTATGGCTACACCTTC.

This chain uses TRBV2 with TRBJ2-3, with 8 bases aligning to TRBD1. Trimming removed 7 bases from V and 4 bases from J; junction bases left unmatched: 4. From germline, CDR1 is SNHLY and CDR2 FYNNEI. The CDR3 has 13 amino acids. CDR3 protein: CASIPQGADTQYF. The CDR3 coding sequence is TGTGCCAGCATCCCACAGGGGGCAGATACGCAGTATTTT.

V and J are TRBV9 and TRBJ1-1, with D hard to call. Germline V gene sequence: CDR1 SGDLS, CDR2 YYNGEE. V gave up 0 bases and J gave up 5 bases, with 11 bases separating them. The CDR3 totals 14 residues. The CDR3 nucleotides are TGTGCCAGCAGCGTAGGTGGGAGTCAGACTGAAGCTTTCTTT. Amino acid sequence: CASSVGGSQTEAFF.

This clone has a handful of counts. The chain employs TRBV5-1 and TRBJ2-1, with 9 bases fitting TRBD2. The junction had 4 bases not matched to a gene; V was cut back by 0 bases and J by 12 bases. This CDR3 spans 13 amino acids. Germline CDR1 and CDR2: SGHRS and YFSETQ. The CDR3 region has the DNA TGCGCCAGCAGCTTGGCCTCAGCGGGGGGGCAGTTCTTC. It translates to CASSLASAGGQFF.

CDR3 nucleotides: TGTGCCAGCAGCGCGCAGGGGCTCTATGGCTACACCTTC. Its translation: CASSAQGLYGYTF. V is TRBV7-9 and J is TRBJ1-2; tentatively, D is TRBD1 (6 bases). This CDR3 has 13 residues. Trimming took off 5 bases at V and 4 bases at J, with 11 bases between the two ends. The germline V gene has CDR1 SEHNR and CDR2 FQNEAQ (reference sequence).

V gene TRBV5-5 combines with J gene TRBJ1-2; D is undetermined. Germline loops: CDR1 SGHKS, CDR2 YYEKEE (reference sequence). The CDR3 has 13 residues. V lost 4 bases to trimming and J lost 4 bases, with 11 bases between them. Written as DNA, the CDR3 is TGTGCCAGCAGCGAAGTTAGAGGCTATGGCTACACCTTC. Protein product: CASSEVRGYGYTF.

V usage is TRBV10-3 and J usage is TRBJ2-3; D not certain. CDR1 ENHRY and CDR2 SYGVKD come from the germline V gene. V was pared by 6 bases and J by 1 base, with 2 bases between. The CDR3 runs 11 residues. The CDR3 bases are TGTGCCATCAGCGGCACAGATACGCAGTATTTT. Translation gives CAISGTDTQYF.